This T cell receptor (beta chain) is from a study of blood T cell repertoires in COVID-19 (TCRdb year 2020). General notes on the study: Collaborator samples came from the United States, Italy and Spain and covered acute and convalescent phases of COVID-19. The prospective study material was composed of cDNA or gDNA derived from T cells, B-cell-depleted T cells, or PBMCs. The dataset comprised deeply sampled blood TCRbeta repertoires from subjects exposed to, actively infected with, or recovered from COVID-19. The repertoires were released in a freely available public database meant as a resource for research on the immune response to SARS-CoV-2. The samples were drawn from two sources: the first 160 participants of the ongoing ImmuneRACE study, and about 1,300 subjects contributed by 6 global collaborators. A de-identified subject ID, COVID-19 status, age in years and sex were almost always included in the sample metadata. Where HLA class I and class II types were available, the types were taken from metadata supplied by the sample provider, not from assay-based typing. Here is what the overall study found, with its caveats: The quantity of clinical and demographic metadata differed by source and by participant and was supplied without curation.

Comment on this clone: Its antigen is currently not known. The record has no base qualities; no much larger clone is one base away.

The collaborating institutions used their own protocols to collect whole blood in K2EDTA tubes. Collaborator samples were shipped for TCRbeta analysis as frozen whole blood, isolated PBMCs, or DNA extracted from either sample type. The immunoSEQ Assay, a bias-controlled multiplex PCR, was used to amplify TCRbeta CDR3 regions from genomic DNA. The authors processed their data as follows. The number of nucleated cells in each sample was estimated by amplification of reference gene primers within the assay. To quantify the absolute abundance of each unique TCRbeta CDR3 rearrangement, sequence reads were collapsed and filtered. Productive Simpson clonality was computed per sample as the square root of Simpson's diversity index over productive rearrangements. TCRdb stores this immuneACCESS table with in-frame sequences only. Part of the clones is absent; in the studies checked, under half of the shortfall reflects unresolved V genes, and no reason is known for the rest. V, J and clone size derive from that table, while D and trimming were established from the DNA sequence. This sample has about 140,000 clones in its table, and about four fifths of those were observed once. The ten largest clones capture around 12% of the sample.

The sequence came from a man older than 75 with acute or convalescent COVID-19. The sample comprised peripheral blood.

This receptor has the CDR3 CAIREDRVNTEAFF. The DNA sequence reads TGTGCCATCAGGGAAGACAGGGTGAACACTGAAGCTTTCTTT. The chain links TRBV10-3 with TRBJ1-1; 7 of the junction bases match TRBD1. After removal of 6 bases from V and 0 bases from J, the junction retains 4 bases not matched to a gene. From a lookup of the germline V gene, CDR1 and CDR2 are ENHRY and SYGVKD. The CDR3, cysteine through phenylalanine, is 14 amino acids long. CDR3 DNA only is kept here, 42 bases in frame from base 1.